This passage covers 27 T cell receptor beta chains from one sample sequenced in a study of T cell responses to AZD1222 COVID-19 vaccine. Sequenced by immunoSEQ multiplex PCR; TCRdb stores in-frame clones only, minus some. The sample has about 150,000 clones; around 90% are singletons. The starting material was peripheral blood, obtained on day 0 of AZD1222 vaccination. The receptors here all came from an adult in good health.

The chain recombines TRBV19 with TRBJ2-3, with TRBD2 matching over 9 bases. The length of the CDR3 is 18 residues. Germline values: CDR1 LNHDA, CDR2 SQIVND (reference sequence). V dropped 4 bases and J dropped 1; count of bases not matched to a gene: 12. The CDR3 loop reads CASSKGIASGMGTDTQYF. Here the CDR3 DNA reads TGTGCCAGTAGTAAGGGGATAGCTAGCGGGATGGGCACAGATACGCAGTATTTT.

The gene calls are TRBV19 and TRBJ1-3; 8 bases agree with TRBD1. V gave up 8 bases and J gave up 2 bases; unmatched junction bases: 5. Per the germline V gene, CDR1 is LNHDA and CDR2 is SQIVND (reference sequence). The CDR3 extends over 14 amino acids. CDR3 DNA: TGTGCCAGTCAGCTGACAGGGGCTGGAAACACCATATATTTT. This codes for CASQLTGAGNTIYF.

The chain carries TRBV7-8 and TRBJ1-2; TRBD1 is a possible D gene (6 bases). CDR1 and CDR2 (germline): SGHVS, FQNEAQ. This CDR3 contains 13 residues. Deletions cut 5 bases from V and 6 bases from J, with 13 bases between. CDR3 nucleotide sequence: TGTGCCAGCAGCCTAGGGACAAAGGATGGCTACACCTTC. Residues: CASSLGTKDGYTF.

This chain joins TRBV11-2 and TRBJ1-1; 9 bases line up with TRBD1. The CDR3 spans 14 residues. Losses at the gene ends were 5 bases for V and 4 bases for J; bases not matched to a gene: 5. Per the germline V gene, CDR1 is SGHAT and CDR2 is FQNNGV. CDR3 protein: CASSQQTGGTEAFF. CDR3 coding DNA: TGTGCCAGCAGCCAACAGACAGGGGGCACTGAAGCTTTCTTT.

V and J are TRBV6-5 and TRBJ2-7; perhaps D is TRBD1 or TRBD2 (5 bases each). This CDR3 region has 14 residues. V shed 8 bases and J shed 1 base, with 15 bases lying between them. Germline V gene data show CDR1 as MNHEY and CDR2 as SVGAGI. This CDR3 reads CASVGDGPSYEQYF. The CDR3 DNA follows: TGTGCCAGCGTGGGGGACGGACCTTCCTACGAGCAGTACTTC.

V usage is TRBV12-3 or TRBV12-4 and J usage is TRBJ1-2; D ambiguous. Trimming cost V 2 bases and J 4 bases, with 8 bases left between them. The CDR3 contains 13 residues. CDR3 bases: TGTGCCAGCAGTTTAAGTCAGCTCTATGGCTACACCTTC. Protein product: CASSLSQLYGYTF.

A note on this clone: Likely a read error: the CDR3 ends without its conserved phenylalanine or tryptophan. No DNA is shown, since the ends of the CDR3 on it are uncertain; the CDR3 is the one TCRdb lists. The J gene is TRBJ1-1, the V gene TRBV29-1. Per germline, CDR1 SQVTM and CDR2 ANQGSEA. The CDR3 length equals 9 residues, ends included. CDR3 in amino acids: CSVVMTRGC.

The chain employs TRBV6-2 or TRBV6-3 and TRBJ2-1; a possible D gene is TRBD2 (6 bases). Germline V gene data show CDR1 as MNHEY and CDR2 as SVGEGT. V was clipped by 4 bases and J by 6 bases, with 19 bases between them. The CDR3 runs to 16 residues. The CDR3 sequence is CASSSHWRGKGNEQFF. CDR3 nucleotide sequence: TGTGCCAGCAGTTCCCACTGGAGGGGCAAGGGCAATGAGCAGTTCTTC.

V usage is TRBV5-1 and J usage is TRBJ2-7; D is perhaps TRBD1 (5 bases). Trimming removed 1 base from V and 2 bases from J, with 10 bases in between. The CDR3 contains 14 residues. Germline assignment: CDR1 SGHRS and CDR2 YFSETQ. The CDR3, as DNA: TGCGCCAGCAGCTTGCTAGGACATACCTACGAGCAGTACTTC. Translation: CASSLLGHTYEQYF. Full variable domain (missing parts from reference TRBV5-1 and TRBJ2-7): KAGVTQTPRYLIKTRGQQVTLSCSPISGHRSVSWYQQTPGQGLQFLFEYFSETQRNKGNFPGRFSGRQFSNSRSEMNVSTLELGDSALYLCASSLLGHTYEQYFGPGTRLTVT.

In nucleotides, the CDR3 is TGTGCCAGCCGGAAGGTCCAGGTCGGAGAGACCCAGTACTTC. This gives the protein CASRKVQVGETQYF. The chain links TRBV28 to TRBJ2-5; D call uncertain. Germline CDR1 and CDR2: MDHEN and SYDVKM. The CDR3 sequence is 14 residues long. V was pared by 8 bases and J by 4 bases, with 17 bases between.

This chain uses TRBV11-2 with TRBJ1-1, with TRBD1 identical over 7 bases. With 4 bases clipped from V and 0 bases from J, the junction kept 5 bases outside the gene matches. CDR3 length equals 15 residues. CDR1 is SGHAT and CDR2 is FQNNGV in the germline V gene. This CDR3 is CASSSFGQVNTEAFF. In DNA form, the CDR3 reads TGTGCCAGCAGCTCATTCGGACAGGTGAACACTGAAGCTTTCTTT.

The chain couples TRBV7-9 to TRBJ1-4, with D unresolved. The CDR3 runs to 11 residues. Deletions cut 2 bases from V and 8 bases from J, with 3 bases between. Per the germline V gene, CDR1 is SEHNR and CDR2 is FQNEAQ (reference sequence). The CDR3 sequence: CASSLTEKLFF. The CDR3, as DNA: TGTGCCAGCAGCTTAACCGAAAAACTGTTTTTT.

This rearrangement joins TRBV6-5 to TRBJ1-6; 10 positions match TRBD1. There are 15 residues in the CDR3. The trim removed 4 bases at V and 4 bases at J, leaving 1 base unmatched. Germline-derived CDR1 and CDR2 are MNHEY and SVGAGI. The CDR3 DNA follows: TGTGCCAGCAGTTTGGGACAGGGGTATAATTCACCCCTCCACTTT. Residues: CASSLGQGYNSPLHF.

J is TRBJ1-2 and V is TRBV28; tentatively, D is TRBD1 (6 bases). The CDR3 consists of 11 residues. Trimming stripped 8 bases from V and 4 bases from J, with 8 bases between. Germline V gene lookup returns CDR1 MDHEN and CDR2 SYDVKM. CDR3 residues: CASWTVYGYTF. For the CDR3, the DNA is TGTGCCAGCTGGACAGTCTATGGCTACACCTTC.

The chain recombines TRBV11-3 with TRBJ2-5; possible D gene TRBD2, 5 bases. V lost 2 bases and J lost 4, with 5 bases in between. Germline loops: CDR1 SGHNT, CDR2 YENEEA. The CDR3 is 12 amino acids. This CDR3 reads CASSLSGETQYF. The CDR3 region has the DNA TGTGCCAGCAGCTTAAGCGGAGAGACCCAGTACTTC. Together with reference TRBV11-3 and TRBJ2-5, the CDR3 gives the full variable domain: EAGVVQSPRYKIIEKKQPVAFWCNPISGHNTLYWYLQNLGQGPELLIRYENEEAVDDSQLPKDRFSAERLKGVDSTLKIQPAELGDSAVYLCASSLSGETQYFGPGTRLLVL.

DNA of the CDR3: TGCGCCAGCAGCCAAGGTGTTTCACAGGGAGGTGAAAAACTGTTTTTT. Translating gives CASSQGVSQGGEKLFF. This sequence joins TRBV4-3 and TRBJ1-4; D perhaps matches TRBD1 (6 bases). The CDR3 length is 16 residues. V was trimmed by 1 base and J by 7 bases, leaving 16 bases between them. The germline V gene encodes CDR1 LGHNA and CDR2 YSLEER.

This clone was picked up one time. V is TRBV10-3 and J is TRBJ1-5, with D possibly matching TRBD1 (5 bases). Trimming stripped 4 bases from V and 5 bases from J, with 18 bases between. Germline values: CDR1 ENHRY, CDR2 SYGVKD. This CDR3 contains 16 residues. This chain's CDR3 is CAISAGRLPEDQPQHF. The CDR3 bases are TGTGCCATCAGTGCGGGACGGCTACCTGAGGATCAGCCCCAGCATTTT.

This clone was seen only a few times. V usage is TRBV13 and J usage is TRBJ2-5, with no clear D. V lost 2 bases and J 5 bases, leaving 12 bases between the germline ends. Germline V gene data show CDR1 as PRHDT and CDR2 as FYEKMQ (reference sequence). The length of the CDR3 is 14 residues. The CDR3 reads CASSLTTSSETQYF. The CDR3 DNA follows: TGTGCCAGCAGCTTAACAACGTCTTCGGAGACCCAGTACTTC.

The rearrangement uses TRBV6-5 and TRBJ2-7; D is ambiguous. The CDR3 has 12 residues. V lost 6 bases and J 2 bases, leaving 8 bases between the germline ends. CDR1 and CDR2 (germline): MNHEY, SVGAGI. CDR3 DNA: TGTGCCAGCAGCCCGATAACCTACGAGCAGTACTTC. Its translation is CASSPITYEQYF.

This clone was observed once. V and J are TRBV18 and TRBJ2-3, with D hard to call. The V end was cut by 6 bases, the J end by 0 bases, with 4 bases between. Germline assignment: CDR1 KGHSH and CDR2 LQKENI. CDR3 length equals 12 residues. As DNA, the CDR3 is TGTGCCAGCTCCCATAGCACAGATACGCAGTATTTT. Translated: CASSHSTDTQYF.

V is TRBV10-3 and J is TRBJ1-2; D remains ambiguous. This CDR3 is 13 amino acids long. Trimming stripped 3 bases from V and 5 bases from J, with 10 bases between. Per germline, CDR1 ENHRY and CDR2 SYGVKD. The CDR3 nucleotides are TGTGCCATCAGTGAAGACGGCGTTTATGGCTACACCTTC. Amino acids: CAISEDGVYGYTF.

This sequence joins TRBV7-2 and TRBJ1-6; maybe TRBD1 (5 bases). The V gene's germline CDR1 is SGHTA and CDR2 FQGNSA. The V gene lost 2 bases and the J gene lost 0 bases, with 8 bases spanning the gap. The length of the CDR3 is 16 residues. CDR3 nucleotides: TGTGCCAGCAGCTTACGACAGAGCTCCTATAATTCACCCCTCCACTTT. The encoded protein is CASSLRQSSYNSPLHF.

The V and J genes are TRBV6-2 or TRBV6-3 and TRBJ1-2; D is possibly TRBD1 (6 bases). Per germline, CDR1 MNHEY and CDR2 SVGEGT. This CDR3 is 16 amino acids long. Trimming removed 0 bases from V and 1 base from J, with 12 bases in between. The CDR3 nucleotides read TGTGCCAGCAGTTACTCGAACAGGGAACGTAACTATGGCTACACCTTC. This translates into CASSYSNRERNYGYTF.

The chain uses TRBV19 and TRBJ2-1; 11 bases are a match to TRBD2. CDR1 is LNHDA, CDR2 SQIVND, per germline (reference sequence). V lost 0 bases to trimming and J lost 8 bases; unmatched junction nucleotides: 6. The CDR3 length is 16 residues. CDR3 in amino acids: CASSIDRASGRHEQFF. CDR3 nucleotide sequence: TGTGCCAGTAGTATAGATCGGGCTAGCGGGAGGCATGAGCAGTTCTTC.

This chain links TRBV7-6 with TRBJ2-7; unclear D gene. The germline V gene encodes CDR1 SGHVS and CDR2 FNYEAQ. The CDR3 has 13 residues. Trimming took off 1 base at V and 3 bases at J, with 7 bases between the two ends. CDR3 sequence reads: CASSLDIDYEQYF. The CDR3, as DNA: TGTGCCAGCAGCTTAGACATTGACTACGAGCAGTACTTC.

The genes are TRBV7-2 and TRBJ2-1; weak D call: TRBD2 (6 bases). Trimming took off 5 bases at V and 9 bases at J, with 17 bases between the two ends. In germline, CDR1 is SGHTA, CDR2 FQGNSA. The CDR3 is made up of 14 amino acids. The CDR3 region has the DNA TGTGCCAGCAGCCCGCGGGGCCCCGCGTCTGAGCAGTTCTTC. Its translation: CASSPRGPASEQFF.

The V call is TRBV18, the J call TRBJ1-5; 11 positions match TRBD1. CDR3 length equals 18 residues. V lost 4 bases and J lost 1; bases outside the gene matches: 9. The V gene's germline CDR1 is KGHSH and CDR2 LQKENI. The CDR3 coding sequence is TGTGCCAGCTCACGAACCCGGACAGGGGGCGGAAGCAATCAGCCCCAGCATTTT. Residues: CASSRTRTGGGSNQPQHF. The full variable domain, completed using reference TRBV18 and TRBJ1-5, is NAGVMQNPRHLVRRRGQEARLRCSPMKGHSHVYWYRQLPEEGLKFMVYLQKENIIDESGMPKERFSAEFPKEGPSILRIQQVVRGDSAAYFCASSRTRTGGGSNQPQHFGDGTRLSIL.